The 26 T cell receptor beta chains in this list originate from one sample, sequenced in a study of T-cell memory formation after mild COVID-19. MiXCR, run by TCRdb on the 5' RACE reads, gives a single entry per CDR3 protein. The table has fewer than 350,000 distinct CDR3 sequences, roughly 13% seen once. Sequencing was done on a sample of PBMCs or a T cell subset sorted from them (not recorded which). The receptors come from a man between 18 and 35 years old who had mild COVID-19 (a few samples of this study predate the infection). Cell type and time point are not known.

This clonotype showed up just a few times. V is TRBV29-1 and J is TRBJ2-4; D possibly corresponds to TRBD1 (7 bases). The CDR3 consists of 13 residues. V was clipped by 6 bases and J by 4 bases, with 13 bases between them. The germline gives CDR1 SQVTM, CDR2 ANQGSEA. CDR3 protein: CSVGGQTKNIQYF. In DNA form, the CDR3 reads TGCAGCGTGGGGGGACAGACGAAAAACATTCAGTACTTC.

This clonotype was detected a few times. The rearrangement joins TRBV28 to TRBJ2-7; D might be TRBD1 (6 bases). This CDR3 is 15 amino acids long. Trimming pared 6 bases from V and 0 bases from J, leaving 15 bases between. CDR1 is MDHEN, CDR2 SYDVKM, per germline. This CDR3 reads CASSLPDRTSYEQYF. CDR3 nucleotide sequence: TGTGCCAGCAGCCTACCTGACAGGACCTCCTACGAGCAGTACTTC.

This clonotype was seen repeatedly, ten times or more. The chain is built from TRBV6-5 and TRBJ1-6, with a possible D match to TRBD1 (6 bases). The CDR3 consists of 15 residues. Looked up from germline, CDR1 is MNHEY and CDR2 is SVGAGI. Trimming shortened V by 9 bases and J by 7 bases, and 19 bases separated the two germline ends. CDR3: CASQRGGGRNSPLHF. CDR3 sequence (DNA): TGTGCCAGTCAGAGGGGAGGGGGAAGGAATTCACCCCTCCACTTT.

Many counts were recorded for this clonotype. CDR3 coding DNA: TGTGCCAGCAGCCAGGGAATGGAGACTACCTACGAGCAGTACTTC. Amino acid sequence: CASSQGMETTYEQYF. The V gene is TRBV4-2, the J gene TRBJ2-7, with TRBD2 as a possible D gene (5 bases). V was cut by 3 bases and J by 2 bases, with 14 bases left in between. CDR3 length: 15 amino acids. CDR1 is LGHNA and CDR2 is YNFKEQ in the germline V gene.

This clonotype was counted once. This chain links TRBV6-1 with TRBJ1-6, with D possibly TRBD1 on 5 matching bases. Germline values: CDR1 MNHNS, CDR2 SASEGT. V shed 4 bases and J shed 6 bases, with 10 bases lying between them. This CDR3 contains 14 residues. The CDR3 DNA follows: TGTGCCAGCAGTGCCGACAGTTCTAATTCACCCCTCCACTTT. It yields the protein CASSADSSNSPLHF.

The chain employs TRBV7-9 and TRBJ2-7; 7 bases map to TRBD1. The CDR3 has 15 amino acids. With 4 bases clipped from V and 3 bases from J, the junction kept 9 bases outside the gene matches. CDR1 SEHNR and CDR2 FQNEAQ come from the germline V gene (reference sequence). The chain's CDR3 is CASSSGWGQYYEQYF. CDR3 nucleotide sequence: TGTGCCAGCAGCTCGGGGTGGGGACAGTACTACGAGCAGTACTTC.

The chain recombines TRBV2 with TRBJ2-3, with D possibly matching TRBD1 (6 bases). The CDR3 is made up of 15 amino acids. Trimming stripped 1 base from V and 1 base from J, with 9 bases between. Germline V gene sequence: CDR1 SNHLY, CDR2 FYNNEI. DNA for the CDR3: TGTGCCAGCAGTGAAGTGGGGGCCCGCACAGATACGCAGTATTTT. Its translation: CASSEVGARTDTQYF.

This clonotype has only a few counts. The gene calls are TRBV5-1 and TRBJ1-3, with D unresolved. CDR3 length equals 14 residues. V was trimmed by 1 base and J by 3 bases, leaving 8 bases between them. The germline V gene encodes CDR1 SGHRS and CDR2 YFSETQ. CDR3 DNA sequence: TGCGCCAGCAGCTTGCCGGATTATGGAAACACCATATATTTT. This encodes CASSLPDYGNTIYF. Full variable domain (rest looked up from reference TRBV5-1 and TRBJ1-3): KAGVTQTPRYLIKTRGQQVTLSCSPISGHRSVSWYQQTPGQGLQFLFEYFSETQRNKGNFPGRFSGRQFSNSRSEMNVSTLELGDSALYLCASSLPDYGNTIYFGEGSWLTVV.

The chain links TRBV23-1 to TRBJ2-5; unclear D gene. TRBV23-1 is filed as an ORF, its function uncertain. The CDR3 runs 13 residues. The germline V and J ends were trimmed by 5 bases and 0 bases, with 7 bases remaining between them. DNA for the CDR3: TGCGCCAGCAGTTTTGGAGACCAAGAGACCCAGTACTTC. The encoded protein is CASSFGDQETQYF.

The chain is built from TRBV5-5 and TRBJ2-1, with D maybe TRBD1 (6 bases). Trimming shortened V by 3 bases and J by 7 bases, and 14 bases separated the two germline ends. CDR1 SGHKS and CDR2 YYEKEE come from the germline V gene (reference sequence). The CDR3 covers 14 residues. CDR3: CASSSDRIRNEQFF. The CDR3 DNA is TGTGCCAGCAGCTCAGACAGGATTAGGAATGAGCAGTTCTTC.

The chain has TRBV6-5 and TRBJ1-2; D is perhaps TRBD1 (5 bases). The CDR3 covers 15 residues. CDR1 MNHEY and CDR2 SVGAGI come from the germline V gene. V was cut by 2 bases and J by 6 bases, with 16 bases left in between. CDR3 region: CASSYGGRRRDGYTF. CDR3 DNA sequence: TGTGCCAGCAGTTACGGGGGTAGGAGGCGTGATGGCTACACCTTC.

This clonotype showed up just a few times. The chain links TRBV6-6 to TRBJ2-7; TRBD1 matches at 10 bases. The CDR3 is made up of 14 amino acids. Looked up from germline, CDR1 is MNHNY and CDR2 is SVGAGI (reference sequence). J lost 6 bases, V lost 11 bases, and 13 bases had no gene match. CDR3 loop: CACGRDRGSSEQYV. The CDR3 DNA sequence: TGTGCCTGCGGTCGGGACAGGGGTAGTTCCGAGCAGTACGTC.

The rearrangement links TRBV6-5 to TRBJ2-2; 9 bases fit TRBD1. The CDR3 covers 18 residues. Trimming removed 8 bases from V and 4 bases from J; junction bases left unmatched: 17. Germline V CDR1 and CDR2: MNHEY, SVGAGI. The CDR3, as DNA: TGTGCCAGCCCCGGGATCGCACCGGGACAGGGTATCACCGGGGAGCTGTTTTTT. It encodes CASPGIAPGQGITGELFF.

This clonotype occurred a few times. V is TRBV29-1 and J is TRBJ2-5; TRBD1 matches at 10 bases. This CDR3 has 15 amino acids. V trimming: 3 bases; J trimming: 1 base; junction bases outside the gene matches: 5. Germline loops: CDR1 SQVTM, CDR2 ANQGSEA. The DNA for the CDR3 is TGCAGCGTTGAGGGGACAGGGGCGTTCCAAGAGACCCAGTACTTC. Translating gives CSVEGTGAFQETQYF.

The J gene is TRBJ2-3, the V gene TRBV4-1; 10 bases fit TRBD1. Germline CDR1 reads MGHRA; CDR2 reads YSYEKL. V shed 4 bases, J shed 4 bases, and the junction held 11 bases outside the gene matches. The length of the CDR3 is 17 residues. The CDR3 loop is CASSLRDRGGLADTQYF. CDR3 sequence (DNA): TGCGCCAGCAGCCTCCGGGACAGGGGAGGGTTAGCAGATACGCAGTATTTT.

In this sample, this clonotype turned up a few times. The rearrangement joins TRBV20-1 to TRBJ1-6; a possible D gene is TRBD1 (5 bases). This CDR3 comprises 15 residues. Per germline, CDR1 DFQATT and CDR2 SNEGSKA (reference sequence). Deletions cut 0 bases from V and 13 bases from J, with 19 bases between. CDR3 coding DNA: TGCAGTGCTAGAGACCAAGGGGCTTGGGTAGTTCCCCTCCACTTT. Residues: CSARDQGAWVVPLHF.

This clonotype came up a few times. The V call is TRBV7-9, the J call TRBJ1-1; no clear D gene. V lost 2 bases and J 10 bases, leaving 11 bases between the germline ends. Germline lookup yields CDR1 SEHNR and CDR2 FQNEAQ (reference sequence). The CDR3 runs to 12 residues. The CDR3 loop reads CASSLPIRGAFF. The DNA of the CDR3 is TGTGCCAGCAGCTTACCCATTCGGGGAGCTTTCTTT.

This clonotype came up a few times. This chain connects TRBV11-2 to TRBJ1-2; D call uncertain. The CDR3 is 11 amino acids. Germline lookup yields CDR1 SGHAT and CDR2 FQNNGV. The ends were cut back, 5 bases at V and 8 bases at J, with 9 bases in the middle. The CDR3 DNA is TGTGCCAGCAGCATGGGGAAAGGCTACACCTTC. This gives the protein CASSMGKGYTF.

The J gene is TRBJ1-1, the V gene TRBV2; no clear D. The CDR3 covers 13 residues. Trimming left V 1 base short and J 0 bases short, with 3 bases between. Germline-derived CDR1 and CDR2 are SNHLY and FYNNEI. CDR3 nucleotide sequence: TGTGCCAGCAGTGAAGGCGTGAACACTGAAGCTTTCTTT. It is translated as CASSEGVNTEAFF.

For this clonotype: A junction boundary mismatches the germline segment, possibly from a read error. CDR3 DNA sequence: TGCGCCAGCAGCCAAGGACAGGGAGGGATTACTGAATCTTTCTTT. It encodes CASSQGQGGITESFF. V is TRBV4-1 and J is TRBJ1-1; 7 bases line up with TRBD1. The CDR3 contains 15 residues. Germline lookup yields CDR1 MGHRA and CDR2 YSYEKL.

V and J are TRBV7-6 and TRBJ2-1; D ambiguous. Trimming cost V 2 bases and J 0 bases, with 11 bases left between them. The CDR3 has 16 amino acids. Looked up from germline, CDR1 is SGHVS and CDR2 is FNYEAQ. The CDR3 bases are TGTGCCAGCAGCTTACTTTCTAGAAGCTCCTACAATGAGCAGTTCTTC. Translating it yields CASSLLSRSSYNEQFF.

In its sample, this clonotype was seen a few times. The rearrangement uses TRBV20-1 and TRBJ2-2; D is unresolved. V was cut by 3 bases and J by 4 bases, with 6 bases left in between. Germline values: CDR1 DFQATT, CDR2 SNEGSKA (reference sequence). This CDR3 is 12 amino acids long. This chain's CDR3 is CSARSATGELFF. DNA for the CDR3: TGCAGTGCTAGGTCGGCCACCGGGGAGCTGTTTTTT.

This clonotype occurred a few times. This sequence joins TRBV6-2 or TRBV6-3 and TRBJ1-1; the D is unclear. V lost 11 bases and J 2 bases, leaving 9 bases between the germline ends. CDR3 length: 11 amino acids. Germline lookup yields CDR1 MNHEY and CDR2 SVGEGT. CDR3 sequence (DNA): TGTGCCTGCCGGCGCAACACTGAAGCTTTCTTT. This encodes CACRRNTEAFF.

The chain is built from TRBV10-3 and TRBJ2-5; D assignment may be TRBD1 or TRBD2 (7 bases each). With 4 bases removed from V and 3 bases from J, the gap between germline ends came to 15 bases. The length of the CDR3 is 15 residues. Germline V gives CDR1 ENHRY, CDR2 SYGVKD. The CDR3 loop is CAISGRQGGEETQYF. The DNA for the CDR3 is TGTGCCATCAGTGGTCGACAGGGAGGGGAAGAGACCCAGTACTTC.

This clonotype was picked up a small number of times. The chain has TRBV20-1 and TRBJ1-6; D uncertain. Germline V gives CDR1 DFQATT, CDR2 SNEGSKA (reference sequence). Trimming cost V 0 bases and J 9 bases, with 6 bases left between them. The length of the CDR3 is 12 residues. CDR3 nucleotide sequence: TGCAGTGCTAGAGATCCGAGTTCACCCCTCCACTTT. Encoded protein: CSARDPSSPLHF.

CDR3 in DNA: TGCAGTGCGCCAGAACTGACTAATGAAAAACTGTTTTTT. Its protein is CSAPELTNEKLFF. The gene calls are TRBV20-1 and TRBJ1-4, with D hard to call. Germline V lookup: CDR1 DFQATT, CDR2 SNEGSKA (reference sequence). This CDR3 has 13 amino acids. V lost 6 bases to trimming and J lost 2 bases, with 10 bases between them.